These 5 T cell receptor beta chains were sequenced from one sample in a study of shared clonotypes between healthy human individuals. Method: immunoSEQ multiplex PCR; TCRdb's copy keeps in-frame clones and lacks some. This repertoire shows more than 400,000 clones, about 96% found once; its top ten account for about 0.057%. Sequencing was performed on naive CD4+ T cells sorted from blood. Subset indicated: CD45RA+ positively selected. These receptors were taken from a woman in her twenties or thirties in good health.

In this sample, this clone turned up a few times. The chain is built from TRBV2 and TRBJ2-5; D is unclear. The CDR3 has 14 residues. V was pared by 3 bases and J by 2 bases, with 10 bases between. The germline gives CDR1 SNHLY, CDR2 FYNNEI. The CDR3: CASSELLGQETQYF. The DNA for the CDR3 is TGTGCCAGCAGTGAGCTTCTAGGACAAGAGACCCAGTACTTC.

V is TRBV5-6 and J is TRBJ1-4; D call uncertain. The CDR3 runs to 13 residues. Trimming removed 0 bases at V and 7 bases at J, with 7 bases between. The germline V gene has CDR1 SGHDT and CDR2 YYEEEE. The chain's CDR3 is CASSLAGSEKLFF. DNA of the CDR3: TGTGCCAGCAGCTTGGCTGGGTCTGAAAAACTGTTTTTT.

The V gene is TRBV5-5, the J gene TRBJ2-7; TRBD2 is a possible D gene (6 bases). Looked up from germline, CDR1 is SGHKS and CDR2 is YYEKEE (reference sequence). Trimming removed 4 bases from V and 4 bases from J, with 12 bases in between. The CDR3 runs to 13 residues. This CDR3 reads CASSAGTAYEQYF. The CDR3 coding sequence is TGTGCCAGCAGCGCGGGGACTGCATACGAGCAGTACTTC.

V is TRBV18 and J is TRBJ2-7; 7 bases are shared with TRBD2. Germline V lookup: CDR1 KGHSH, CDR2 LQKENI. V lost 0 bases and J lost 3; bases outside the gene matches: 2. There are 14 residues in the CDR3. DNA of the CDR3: TGTGCCAGCTCACCACCGGGAGGGTACTACGAGCAGTACTTC. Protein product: CASSPPGGYYEQYF. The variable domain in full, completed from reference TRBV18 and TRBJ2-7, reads NAGVMQNPRHLVRRRGQEARLRCSPMKGHSHVYWYRQLPEEGLKFMVYLQKENIIDESGMPKERFSAEFPKEGPSILRIQQVVRGDSAAYFCASSPPGGYYEQYFGPGTRLTVT.

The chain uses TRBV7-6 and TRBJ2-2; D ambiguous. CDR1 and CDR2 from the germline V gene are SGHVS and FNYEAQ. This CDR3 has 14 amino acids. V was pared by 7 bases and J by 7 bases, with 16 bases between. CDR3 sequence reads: CASMGGFPGGELFF. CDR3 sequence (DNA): TGTGCCAGCATGGGTGGCTTCCCGGGCGGGGAGCTGTTTTTT.